This entry features one T cell receptor (beta chain) sequence. This sample stems from a study of blood T cell repertoires in COVID-19. Overall study: From T cells, B-cell-depleted T cells, or PBMCs came the material, which was cDNA or gDNA.

A Seattle source enrolled patients during active infection and followed them longitudinally. Authors' methods: Quantification of nucleated cells was approximated via reference gene primer amplification. Profiling relied on immunoSEQ multiplex PCR, and the TCRdb table lists in-frame clones only, not all of them. V and J calls and clone size follow that table, whereas D and trimming were derived from the DNA. The sample lists approximately 330,000 clones; 80% to 90% were seen once. Per germline, CDR1 GTSNPN and CDR2 SVGIG (reference sequence). The CDR3 runs to 12 residues. V gave up 4 bases and J gave up 4 bases, with 8 bases separating them.

The chain employs TRBV30 and TRBJ1-5; no definite D call. Input material: peripheral blood. The TCR originated in a man in his thirties or forties with COVID-19, enrolled during active disease. CDR3 DNA: TGTGCCTGGACAACGGGGAATCAGCCCCAGCATTTT. This codes for CAWTTGNQPQHF. Combining the CDR3 with reference TRBV30 and TRBJ1-5 gives the whole variable domain SQTIHQWPATLVQPVGSPLSLECTVEGTSNPNLYWYRQAAGRGLQLLFYSVGIGQISSEVPQNLSASRPQDRQFILSSKKLLLSDSGFYLCAWTTGNQPQHFGDGTRLSIL.